The clone carrying this T cell receptor (beta chain) was observed a handful of times. The record originates from a study of regulatory T cells in long-lasting Graves disease. Combining iRepertoire HTBI primers with Arm-PCR of CDR3 regions, the authors built TCR beta libraries. TCRdb reprocessed the multiplex PCR reads with MiXCR, giving one entry per CDR3 protein. Here the sample spans hundreds of thousands of distinct CDR3 sequences, roughly 15% being singletons. Regarding time point: newly diagnosed GD, antithyroid drugs for less than 3 months. Scientists built the TCR library using RNA that was extracted from PBMCs. This CDR3 region has 16 residues. Germline CDR1 MDHEN, CDR2 SYDVKM. Trimming at V came to 5 bases and at J to 7 bases, leaving 13 bases not matched to a gene. A further study also used this sample, focusing on T cells in Graves' hyperthyroidism and ophthalmopathy. That study reports: Reasons for excluding patients were uncontrolled infection, other autoimmune disease, pregnancy or lactation. Initially, a first-round RT-PCR of the TCR CDR3 employed the HTBI primer set. The model identified upcoming ophthalmopathy a median around 7.1 months ahead of onset.

The sequenced sample was peripheral blood mononuclear cells (PBMCs), obtained at new diagnosis, from a patient treated with antithyroid drugs. V usage is TRBV28 and J usage is TRBJ2-1; 8 bases are a match to TRBD2. This clonotype originated in a woman aged 25 to 39 with Graves disease. CDR3 bases: TGTGCCAGCAGTGGGGTTATCGGGAGGGCCGGGAATGAGCAGTTCTTC. Protein: CASSGVIGRAGNEQFF.